This T cell receptor (beta chain) is drawn from a study of breast tumors, draining lymph nodes, adjacent tissues. From the multiplex PCR reads, TCRdb called clonotypes with MiXCR, one entry per CDR3 protein. The sample has about 20,000 distinct CDR3 sequences, 32% seen once; the top ten hold 11%. Trimming took 3 bases from V and 4 from J; bases not matched to a gene: 14. CDR1 is LGHNA and CDR2 is YSLEER in the germline V gene. CDR3 size: 17 residues. The sequencing sample was made of breast tumor tissue. The rearrangement joins TRBV4-3 to TRBJ2-7, with 8 nucleotides matching TRBD2. The TCR was taken from a female donor with breast cancer. Some clones in this sample may be carry-over from other donors' samples. CDR3 loop: CASSHKSPSGGGYEQYF. The DNA for the CDR3 is TGCGCCAGCAGCCATAAATCCCCATCGGGGGGGGGGTACGAGCAGTACTTC.